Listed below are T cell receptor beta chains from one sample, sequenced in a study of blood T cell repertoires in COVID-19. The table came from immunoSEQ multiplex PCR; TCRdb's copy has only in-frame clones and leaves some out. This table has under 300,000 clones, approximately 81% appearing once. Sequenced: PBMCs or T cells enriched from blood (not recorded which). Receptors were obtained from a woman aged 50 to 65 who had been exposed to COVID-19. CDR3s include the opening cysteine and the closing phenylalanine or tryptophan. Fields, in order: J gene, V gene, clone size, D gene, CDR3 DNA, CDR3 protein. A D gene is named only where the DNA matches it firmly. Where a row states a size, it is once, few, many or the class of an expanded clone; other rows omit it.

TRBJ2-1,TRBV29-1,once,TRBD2,TGCAGCTTTAAGCGGGGGGGCCAACATGAGCAGTTCTTC,CSFKRGGQHEQFF
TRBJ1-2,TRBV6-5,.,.,TGTGCCAGCAGTTACATCCCCCAGGGGACGGGTGGCTACACCTTC,CASSYIPQGTGGYTF
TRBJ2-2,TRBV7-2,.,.,TGTGCCAGCAGCTTAGCGCGGAGCCTCACCGGGGAGCTGTTTTTT,CASSLARSLTGELFF
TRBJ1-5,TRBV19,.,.,TGTGCCAGTAGTACCTCGGCGGGTTTACCCCAGCATTTT,CASSTSAGLPQHF
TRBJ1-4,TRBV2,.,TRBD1,TGTGCCATAGGGGGCGCGGGTGAAAAACTGTTTTTT,CAIGGAGEKLFF
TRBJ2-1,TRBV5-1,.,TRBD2,TGCGCCAGCAGCTTGTCACTAGCGGGGGGGCAGTTCTTC,CASSLSLAGGQFF
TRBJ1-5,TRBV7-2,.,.,TGTGCCAGCAGCCTCGTGGGACATCGGCTCCCGGGGCACACTCAGCCCCAGCATTTT,CASSLVGHRLPGHTQPQHF
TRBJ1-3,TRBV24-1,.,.,TGTGCCACCAGTGATTCCGGGACATATCATTTT,CATSDSGTYHF
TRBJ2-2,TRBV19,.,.,TGTGCCAGTGGGGGCCCACCGTCCGGGGAGCTGTTTTTT,CASGGPPSGELFF
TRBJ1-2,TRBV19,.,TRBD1,TGTGCCAGTGGAGAACAGGGGGTAGGCGGCTACACCTTC,CASGEQGVGGYTF
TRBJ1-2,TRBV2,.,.,TGTGCCAGCAGTGATGCTCCAGGGAGGGTAGGTGGCTACACCTTC,CASSDAPGRVGGYTF
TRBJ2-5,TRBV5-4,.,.,TGTGCCAGCAGCCCCGCCGATGGGAGGGGGGAGACCCAGTACTTC,CASSPADGRGETQYF
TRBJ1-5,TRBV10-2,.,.,TGCGCCAGCAGACAGGGCGTAGGACAGCCCCAGCATTTT,CASRQGVGQPQHF
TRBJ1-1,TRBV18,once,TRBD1,TGTGCCAGCTCACGAGGGGGACAGGGGGTAGACACTGAAGCTTTCTTT,CASSRGGQGVDTEAFF
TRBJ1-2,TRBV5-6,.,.,TGTGCCAGCAGCCCCCCTGCGGGGGGTGGCTACACCTTC,CASSPPAGGGYTF
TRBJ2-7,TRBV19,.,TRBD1,TGTGCCAGTAGTGCCGGGACAGCACAGTACGAGCAGTACTTC,CASSAGTAQYEQYF
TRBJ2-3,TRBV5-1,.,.,TGCGCCAGCAGGCAGGGCCCCTCTAACACAGATACGCAGTATTTT,CASRQGPSNTDTQYF
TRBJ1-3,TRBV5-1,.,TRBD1,TGCGCCAGCAGCCCCGGACAGGGCCTACGGGGAAACACCATATATTTT,CASSPGQGLRGNTIYF
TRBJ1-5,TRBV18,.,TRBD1,TGTGCCAGCTCACCATCGACAGGGGCCCAATCGCCCCAGCATTTT,CASSPSTGAQSPQHF
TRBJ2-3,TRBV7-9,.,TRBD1,TGTGCCAGCAGCTTAGAGGGGCAGGGGGCCAGCGGTACGCAGTATTTT,CASSLEGQGASGTQYF
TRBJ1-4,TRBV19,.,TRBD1,TGTGCCAGTAGCCTCCGGGACAGGGGGTCAGTAAATGAAAAACTGTTTTTT,CASSLRDRGSVNEKLFF
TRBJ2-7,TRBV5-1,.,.,TGCGCCAGCAGCTTAGGGAGCCTGTACGAGCAGTACTTC,CASSLGSLYEQYF
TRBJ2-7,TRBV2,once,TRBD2,TGTGCCAGCAGTGAAGCGACTAGCGGGGGGGCCTCCCACGAGCAGTACTTC,CASSEATSGGASHEQYF
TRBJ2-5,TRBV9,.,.,TGTGCCAGCAGCGCTTCAGGGTTCTCAGAGACCCAGTACTTC,CASSASGFSETQYF
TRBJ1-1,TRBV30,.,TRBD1,TGTGCCTGGAGTTCTCCGGGACAGGGGAAGGATTTCTTT,CAWSSPGQGKDFF
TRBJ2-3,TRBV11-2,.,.,TGTGCCAGCAGCTTAGAGGGAAGGCCTAGCATTCCAGATACGCAGTATTTT,CASSLEGRPSIPDTQYF
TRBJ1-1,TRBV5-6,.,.,TGTGCCAGCAGCTTGGGCAGTAGCTGGAACACTGAAGCTTTCTTT,CASSLGSSWNTEAFF
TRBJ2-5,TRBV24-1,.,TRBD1,TGTGCCACCAGTGATTTGAAGGGGGCGACAGGGGGAGAGACCCAGTACTTC,CATSDLKGATGGETQYF
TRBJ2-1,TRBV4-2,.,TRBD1,TGTGCCAGCAGCCAAGGAACCGGGACAGACACCTACAATGAGCAGTTCTTC,CASSQGTGTDTYNEQFF
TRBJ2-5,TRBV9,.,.,TGTGCCAGCAGCGTAGATATTCAAGAGACCCAGTACTTC,CASSVDIQETQYF
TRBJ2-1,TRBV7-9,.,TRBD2,TGTGCCAGCAGCTTAGTAGTAGCGGGGGATGAGCAGTTCTTC,CASSLVVAGDEQFF
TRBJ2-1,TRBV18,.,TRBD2,TGTGCCAGCTCGGCTAGCGGGGTGACCGGGGGTGAGCAGTTCTTC,CASSASGVTGGEQFF
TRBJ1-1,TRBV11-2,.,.,TGTGCCAGCAGCCTAGCGGGGGGAGTCACTGAAGCTTTCTTT,CASSLAGGVTEAFF
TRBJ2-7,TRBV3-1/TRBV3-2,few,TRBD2,TGTGCCAGCTCAGCGGGGGACTCCTACGAGCAGTACTTC,CASSAGDSYEQYF
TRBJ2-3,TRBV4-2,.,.,TGTGCCAGCAGCCAAGCGGGGAGCACAGATACGCAGTATTTT,CASSQAGSTDTQYF
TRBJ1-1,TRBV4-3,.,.,TGCGCCAGCAGCCTAGCCCTACCGGGCCCCTCGAGGGCTGAAGCTTTCTTT,CASSLALPGPSRAEAFF
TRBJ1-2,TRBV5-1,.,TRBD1,TGCGCCAGCAGCTTGGTACAGGGGGGTAACTATGGCTACACCTTC,CASSLVQGGNYGYTF
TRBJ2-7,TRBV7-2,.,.,TGTGCCAGCAGCCCCCGCCAGATCGAAGCCTACGAGCAGTACTTC,CASSPRQIEAYEQYF
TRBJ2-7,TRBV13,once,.,TGTGCCAGCAGCTTAGGGATCGGGTCCTACGAGCAGTACTTC,CASSLGIGSYEQYF
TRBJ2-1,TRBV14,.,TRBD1,TGTGCCAGCAGCCCGGACAGGTATAGGGAGCAGTTCTTC,CASSPDRYREQFF
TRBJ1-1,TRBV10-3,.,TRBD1,TGTGCCATCAGCGGGACAGAGTTTGAAGCTTTCTTT,CAISGTEFEAFF
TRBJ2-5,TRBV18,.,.,TGTGCCAGCTCACCCAAACGAGGGGGAGGGATGCAAGAGACCCAGTACTTC,CASSPKRGGGMQETQYF
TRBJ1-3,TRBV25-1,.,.,TGTGCCAGCAGGGACAATCTCGCCGGACACACCATATATTTT,CASRDNLAGHTIYF
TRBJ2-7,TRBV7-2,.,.,TGTGCCAGCAGCTTTTTAGGGGGTAGGGGCGAGCAGTACTTC,CASSFLGGRGEQYF
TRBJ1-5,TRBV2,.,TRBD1,TGTGCCAGCAGTAGGACAGGGGGCCCTCAGCCCCAGCATTTT,CASSRTGGPQPQHF
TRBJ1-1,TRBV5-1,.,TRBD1,TGCGCCAGCAGCCCCGCGTCCGGGACAGGGAGGGCTGAAGCTTTCTTT,CASSPASGTGRAEAFF
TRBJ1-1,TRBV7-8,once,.,TGTGCCAGCAGCTTAAGGGTAGGGGGAGAAATGAACACTGAAGCTTTCTTT,CASSLRVGGEMNTEAFF
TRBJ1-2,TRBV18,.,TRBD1,TGTGCCAGCTCACCGGGGCTGGGACAGGGTGGCGGCTACACCTTC,CASSPGLGQGGGYTF
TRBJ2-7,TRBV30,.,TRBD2,TGTGCCTGGAGTCGGGGCGGGGGGTACTACGAGCAGTACTTC,CAWSRGGGYYEQYF
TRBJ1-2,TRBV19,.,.,TGTGCCAGTAGGAGGAGGGACGACTATGGCTACACCTTC,CASRRRDDYGYTF
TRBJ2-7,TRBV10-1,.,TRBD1,TGCGCCAGCAGTGAGAGGACAGGGGGGGACGAGCAGTACTTC,CASSERTGGDEQYF
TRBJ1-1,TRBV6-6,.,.,TGTGCCAGCAGTTACTCGTTCAGAGGAAGAGGAACTGAAGCTTTCTTT,CASSYSFRGRGTEAFF
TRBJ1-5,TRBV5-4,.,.,TGTGCCAGCAGCAACTCGGGGAATCAGCCCCAGCATTTT,CASSNSGNQPQHF
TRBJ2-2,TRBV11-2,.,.,TGTGCCAGCAGCTCGGCCGGTCGGGGCGGGGAGCTGTTTTTT,CASSSAGRGGELFF
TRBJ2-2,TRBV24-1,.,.,TGTGCCACCAGTGATTCCAGGGACACCGGGGAGCTGTTTTTT,CATSDSRDTGELFF